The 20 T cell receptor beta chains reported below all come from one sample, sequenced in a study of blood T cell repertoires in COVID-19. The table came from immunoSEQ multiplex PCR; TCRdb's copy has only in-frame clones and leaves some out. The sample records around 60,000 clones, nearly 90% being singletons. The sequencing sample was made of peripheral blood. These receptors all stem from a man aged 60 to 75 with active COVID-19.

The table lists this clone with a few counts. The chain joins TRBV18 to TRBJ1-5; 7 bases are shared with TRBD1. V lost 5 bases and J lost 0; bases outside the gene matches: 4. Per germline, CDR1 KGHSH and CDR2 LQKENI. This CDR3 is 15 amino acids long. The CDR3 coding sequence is TGTGCCAGCTCAATGACAGGGAATAGCAATCAGCCCCAGCATTTT. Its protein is CASSMTGNSNQPQHF.

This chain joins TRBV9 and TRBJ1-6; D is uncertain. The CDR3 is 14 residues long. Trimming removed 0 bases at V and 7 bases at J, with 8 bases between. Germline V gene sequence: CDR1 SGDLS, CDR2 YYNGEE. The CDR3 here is CASSVGSGNSPLHF. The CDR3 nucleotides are TGTGCCAGCAGCGTAGGGAGCGGCAATTCACCCCTCCACTTT.

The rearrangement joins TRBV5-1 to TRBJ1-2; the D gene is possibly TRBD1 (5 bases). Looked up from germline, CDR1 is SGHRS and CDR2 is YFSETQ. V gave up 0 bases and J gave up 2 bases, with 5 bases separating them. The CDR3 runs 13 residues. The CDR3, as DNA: TGCGCCAGCAGCTTGGCAGGGAACTATGGCTACACCTTC. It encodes CASSLAGNYGYTF.

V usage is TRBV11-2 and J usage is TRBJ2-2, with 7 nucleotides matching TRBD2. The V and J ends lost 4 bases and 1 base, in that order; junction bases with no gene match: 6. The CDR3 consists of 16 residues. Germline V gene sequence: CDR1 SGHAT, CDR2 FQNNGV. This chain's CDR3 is CASSSAGWMNTGELFF. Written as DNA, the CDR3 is TGTGCCAGCAGCTCAGCGGGATGGATGAACACCGGGGAGCTGTTTTTT. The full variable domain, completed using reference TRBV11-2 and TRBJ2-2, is EAGVAQSPRYKIIEKRQSVAFWCNPISGHATLYWYQQILGQGPKLLIQFQNNGVVDDSQLPKDRFSAERLKGVDSTLKIQPAKLEDSAVYLCASSSAGWMNTGELFFGEGSRLTVL.

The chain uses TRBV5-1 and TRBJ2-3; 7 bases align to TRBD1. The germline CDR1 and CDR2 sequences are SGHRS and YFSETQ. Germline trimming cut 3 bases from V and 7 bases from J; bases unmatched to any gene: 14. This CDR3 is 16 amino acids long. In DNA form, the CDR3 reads TGCGCCAGCAGCTCCACCCGGGACAGTGGAGGTTATACGCAGTATTTT. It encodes CASSSTRDSGGYTQYF.

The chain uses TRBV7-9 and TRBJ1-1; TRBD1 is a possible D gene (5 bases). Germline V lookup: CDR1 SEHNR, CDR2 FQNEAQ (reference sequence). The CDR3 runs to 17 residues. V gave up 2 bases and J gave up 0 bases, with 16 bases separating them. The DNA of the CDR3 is TGTGCCAGCAGCTTATCAGGGTCCCGAGGCTTGAACACTGAAGCTTTCTTT. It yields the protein CASSLSGSRGLNTEAFF.

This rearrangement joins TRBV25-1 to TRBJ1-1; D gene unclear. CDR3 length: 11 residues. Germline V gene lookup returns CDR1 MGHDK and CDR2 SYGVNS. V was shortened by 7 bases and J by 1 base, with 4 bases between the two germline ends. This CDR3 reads CASTRNTEAFF. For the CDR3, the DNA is TGTGCCAGCACCAGGAACACTGAAGCTTTCTTT.

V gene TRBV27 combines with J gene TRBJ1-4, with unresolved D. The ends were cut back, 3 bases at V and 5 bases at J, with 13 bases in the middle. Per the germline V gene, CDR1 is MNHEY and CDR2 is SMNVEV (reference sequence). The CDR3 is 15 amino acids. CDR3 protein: CASSFIPRGNEKLFF. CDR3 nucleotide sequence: TGTGCCAGCAGTTTTATCCCACGGGGAAATGAAAAACTGTTTTTT.

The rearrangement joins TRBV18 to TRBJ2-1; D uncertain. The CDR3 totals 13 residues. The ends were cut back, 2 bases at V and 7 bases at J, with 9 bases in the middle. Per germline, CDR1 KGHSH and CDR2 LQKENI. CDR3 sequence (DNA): TGTGCCAGCTCACCAACAGAAGTGAATGAGCAGTTCTTC. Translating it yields CASSPTEVNEQFF.

The CDR3: CASSRGQPNTEAFF. CDR3 in DNA: TGTGCCAGCAGTCGGGGACAGCCTAACACTGAAGCTTTCTTT. This chain links TRBV3-1 (or the pseudogene TRBV3-2) with TRBJ1-1; 7 bases line up with TRBD1. CDR3 length equals 14 residues. Trimming removed 6 bases from V and 2 bases from J; junction bases left unmatched: 6. From germline, CDR1 is LGHDT and CDR2 YNNKEL (reference sequence).

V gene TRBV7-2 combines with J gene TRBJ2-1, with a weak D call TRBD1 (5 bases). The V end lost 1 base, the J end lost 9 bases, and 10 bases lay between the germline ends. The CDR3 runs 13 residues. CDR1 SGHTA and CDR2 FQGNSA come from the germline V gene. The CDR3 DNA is TGTGCCAGCAGCTTAGGAGGACACGGTGAGCAGTTCTTC. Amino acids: CASSLGGHGEQFF.

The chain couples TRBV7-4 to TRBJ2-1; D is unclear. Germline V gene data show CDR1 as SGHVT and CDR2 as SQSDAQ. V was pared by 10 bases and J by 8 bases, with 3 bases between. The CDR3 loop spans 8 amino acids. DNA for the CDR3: TGTGCCAACTATGAGCAGTTCTTC. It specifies CANYEQFF.

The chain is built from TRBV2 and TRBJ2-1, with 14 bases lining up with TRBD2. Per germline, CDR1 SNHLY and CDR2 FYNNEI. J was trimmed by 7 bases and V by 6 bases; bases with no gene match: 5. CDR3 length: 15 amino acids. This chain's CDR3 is CASSPRLAGGNEQFF. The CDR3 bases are TGTGCCAGCAGCCCGAGACTAGCGGGGGGGAATGAGCAGTTCTTC.

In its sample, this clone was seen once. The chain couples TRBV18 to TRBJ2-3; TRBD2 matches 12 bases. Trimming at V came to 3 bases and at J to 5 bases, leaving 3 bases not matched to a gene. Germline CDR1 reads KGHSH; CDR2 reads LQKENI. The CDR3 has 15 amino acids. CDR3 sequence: CASSPGLAGVDTQYF. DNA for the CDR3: TGTGCCAGCTCACCGGGACTAGCGGGTGTAGATACGCAGTATTTT.

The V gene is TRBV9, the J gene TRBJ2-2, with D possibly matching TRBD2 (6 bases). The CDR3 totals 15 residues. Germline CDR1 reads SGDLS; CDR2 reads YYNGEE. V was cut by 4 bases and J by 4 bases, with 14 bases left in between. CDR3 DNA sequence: TGTGCCAGCAGCCCAAGCCCCGGGAGCACCGGGGAGCTGTTTTTT. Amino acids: CASSPSPGSTGELFF.

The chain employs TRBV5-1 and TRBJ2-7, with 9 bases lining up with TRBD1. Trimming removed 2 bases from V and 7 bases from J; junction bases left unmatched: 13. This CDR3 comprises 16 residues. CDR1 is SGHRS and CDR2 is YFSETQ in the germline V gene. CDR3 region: CASSFVSGTGTPEQYF. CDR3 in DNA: TGCGCCAGCAGCTTCGTCTCCGGGACAGGGACTCCTGAGCAGTACTTC.

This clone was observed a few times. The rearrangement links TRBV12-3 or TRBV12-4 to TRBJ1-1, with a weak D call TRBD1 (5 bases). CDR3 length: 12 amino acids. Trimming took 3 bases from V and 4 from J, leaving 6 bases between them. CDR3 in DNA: TGTGCCAGCAGTTTGACAGTCACTGAAGCTTTCTTT. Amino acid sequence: CASSLTVTEAFF.

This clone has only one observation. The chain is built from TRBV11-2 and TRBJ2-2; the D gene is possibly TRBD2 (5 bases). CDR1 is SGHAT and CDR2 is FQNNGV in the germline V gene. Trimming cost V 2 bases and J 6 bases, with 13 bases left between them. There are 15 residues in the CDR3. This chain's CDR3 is CASSLLWGAAGELFF. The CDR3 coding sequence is TGTGCCAGCAGCTTATTGTGGGGAGCCGCCGGGGAGCTGTTTTTT.

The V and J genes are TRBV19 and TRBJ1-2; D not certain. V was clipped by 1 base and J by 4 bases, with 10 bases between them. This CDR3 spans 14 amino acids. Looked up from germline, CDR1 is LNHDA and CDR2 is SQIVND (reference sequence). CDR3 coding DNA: TGTGCCAGTAGTATAGGCGGGCAGATCTATGGCTACACCTTC. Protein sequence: CASSIGGQIYGYTF.

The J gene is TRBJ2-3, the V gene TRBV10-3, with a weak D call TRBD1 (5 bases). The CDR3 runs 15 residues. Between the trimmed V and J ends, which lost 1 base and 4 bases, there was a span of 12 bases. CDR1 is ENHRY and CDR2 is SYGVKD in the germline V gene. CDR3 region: CAISEFGLGADTQYF. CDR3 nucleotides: TGTGCCATCAGTGAGTTTGGCTTAGGGGCAGATACGCAGTATTTT.